Listed here are 29 T cell receptor beta chains from one sample, sequenced in a study of shared clonotypes between healthy human individuals. TCRdb keeps only in-frame clones here, not all; method: immunoSEQ multiplex PCR. The table shows 1.4 million or so clones, with approximately 98.5% occurring only once. What was sequenced was naive CD4+ T cells sorted from blood. Noted subset: CD45RA+ positively selected. The receptors come from a man aged 30 to 45 in good health.

This chain links TRBV5-1 with TRBJ2-1; TRBD2 agrees at 10 bases. The CDR3 is made up of 19 amino acids. V trimming: 3 bases; J trimming: 2 bases; junction bases outside the gene matches: 14. CDR1 SGHRS and CDR2 YFSETQ come from the germline V gene. For the CDR3, the DNA is TGCGCCAGCAGCTATCAGGATGGGACTAGCGTTATCGCCTACAATGAGCAGTTCTTC. Translated, it gives CASSYQDGTSVIAYNEQFF.

The chain couples TRBV7-9 to TRBJ1-5; unclear D gene. CDR1 and CDR2 from the germline V gene are SEHNR and FQNEAQ (reference sequence). The CDR3 is 15 amino acids. V lost 1 base and J 5 bases, leaving 12 bases between the germline ends. The CDR3 here is CASSLGGFSYQPQHF. The DNA for the CDR3 is TGTGCCAGCAGCTTAGGCGGGTTCTCCTATCAGCCCCAGCATTTT.

The chain employs TRBV28 and TRBJ2-1, with 11 bases that match TRBD2. The CDR3 runs to 17 residues. J lost 7 bases, V lost 3 bases, and 11 bases had no gene match. Germline loops: CDR1 MDHEN, CDR2 SYDVKM. Here the CDR3 DNA reads TGTGCCAGCAGTTTTTCGCTAGCGGGAGGTACAATGAATGAGCAGTTCTTC. As protein: CASSFSLAGGTMNEQFF.

CDR3 sequence: CASSRLAGVGNEQFF. The CDR3 region has the DNA TGTGCCAGCAGTCGACTAGCGGGAGTTGGCAATGAGCAGTTCTTC. This chain uses TRBV27 with TRBJ2-1, with 12 bases that match TRBD2. Per germline, CDR1 MNHEY and CDR2 SMNVEV (reference sequence). The CDR3 spans 15 residues. Unmatched junction bases numbered 5, after V lost 5 bases and J lost 6 bases.

The rearrangement uses TRBV14 and TRBJ2-6, with 8 bases matching TRBD1. This CDR3 spans 19 amino acids. Germline lookup yields CDR1 SGHDN and CDR2 FVKESK. Germline trimming cut 3 bases from V and 0 bases from J; bases unmatched to any gene: 10. CDR3 region: CASSQTPGQEHSGANVLTF. CDR3 nucleotide sequence: TGTGCCAGCAGCCAGACCCCGGGACAGGAGCACTCTGGGGCCAACGTCCTGACTTTC.

The chain joins TRBV19 to TRBJ2-5; TRBD1 matches at 10 bases. Germline loops: CDR1 LNHDA, CDR2 SQIVND (reference sequence). The CDR3 sequence is 16 residues long. Trimming at V came to 5 bases and at J to 4 bases, leaving 10 bases not matched to a gene. The CDR3 sequence: CASSAWDRGSGETQYF. The DNA for the CDR3 is TGTGCCAGTAGTGCATGGGACAGGGGTTCAGGAGAGACCCAGTACTTC.

With regard to this clone: The sample has other DNA sequences that encode this CDR3 too. The rearrangement uses TRBV9 and TRBJ2-7, with 10 bases aligning to TRBD2. CDR3 length equals 14 residues. The germline V gene has CDR1 SGDLS and CDR2 YYNGEE. Trimming at V came to 4 bases and at J to 2 bases, leaving 3 bases not matched to a gene. The CDR3 spells CASSRTSGTYEQYF. The CDR3 coding sequence is TGTGCCAGCAGCCGGACTAGCGGAACCTACGAGCAGTACTTC.

V gene TRBV5-4 combines with J gene TRBJ2-7; D remains ambiguous. The V and J ends lost 4 bases and 0 bases respectively, with 11 bases between them. This CDR3 is 14 amino acids long. Germline CDR1 and CDR2: SGHNT and YYREEE (reference sequence). The CDR3 DNA reads TGTGCCAGCAGCCCCCCCGGTAGCTCCTACGAGCAGTACTTC. This gives the protein CASSPPGSSYEQYF.

This chain connects TRBV10-1 to TRBJ2-7, with 9 bases identical to TRBD2. CDR3 length equals 14 residues. Germline values: CDR1 WNHNN, CDR2 SYGVQD (reference sequence). V shed 5 bases and J 5 bases; nucleotides not matched to a gene: 7. CDR3 amino acids: CASSQIAGVHEQYF. CDR3 bases: TGCGCCAGCAGTCAAATAGCGGGAGTCCACGAGCAGTACTTC.

V and J are TRBV5-4 and TRBJ1-1; D is undetermined. Germline V lookup: CDR1 SGHNT, CDR2 YYREEE (reference sequence). Trimming shortened V by 0 bases and J by 6 bases, and 9 bases separated the two germline ends. This CDR3 contains 13 residues. The CDR3 sequence: CASSLVRTAEAFF. CDR3 bases: TGTGCCAGCAGCTTGGTGCGGACCGCTGAAGCTTTCTTT.

This clone was observed a single time. This CDR3 is CASSVAKNYGYTF. CDR3 DNA: TGTGCCAGCAGCGTAGCCAAGAACTATGGCTACACCTTC. The chain has TRBV9 and TRBJ1-2; D gene ambiguous. The CDR3 has 13 residues. The V end was cut by 0 bases, the J end by 2 bases, with 5 bases between. CDR1 is SGDLS, CDR2 YYNGEE, per germline.

This chain uses TRBV5-4 with TRBJ1-2; D unclear. Germline loops: CDR1 SGHNT, CDR2 YYREEE (reference sequence). The ends were cut back, 4 bases at V and 3 bases at J, with 19 bases in the middle. This CDR3 contains 16 residues. Written as DNA, the CDR3 is TGTGCCAGCAGCCCAGTTAGGCACACTCAGGACTATGGCTACACCTTC. As protein: CASSPVRHTQDYGYTF.

The chain joins TRBV5-1 to TRBJ2-3; TRBD1 might be the D (6 bases). Germline lookup yields CDR1 SGHRS and CDR2 YFSETQ. Trimming removed 5 bases at V and 8 bases at J, with 24 bases between. The CDR3 runs to 16 residues. CDR3 nucleotide sequence: TGCGCCAGCAGGACCGTTGACTCAGGCGAAGGGGGTACGCAGTATTTT. Its protein is CASRTVDSGEGGTQYF.

This chain links TRBV29-1 with TRBJ1-3, with D maybe TRBD1 (6 bases). This CDR3 comprises 12 residues. The V gene's germline CDR1 is SQVTM and CDR2 ANQGSEA. Trimming took 7 bases from V and 3 from J, leaving 10 bases between them. This CDR3 is CSARGGGNTIYF. The CDR3 DNA reads TGCAGCGCTAGGGGGGGTGGAAACACCATATATTTT.

The chain joins TRBV18 to TRBJ1-1; D is uncertain. The CDR3 length is 14 residues. Trimming stripped 3 bases from V and 7 bases from J, with 15 bases between. Germline V gene sequence: CDR1 KGHSH, CDR2 LQKENI. For the CDR3, the DNA is TGTGCCAGCTCACCGGCGGGCAAGAGCTTTGAAGCTTTCTTT. This gives the protein CASSPAGKSFEAFF.

V usage is TRBV11-2 and J usage is TRBJ1-5; no reliable D call. V dropped 3 bases and J dropped 4 bases, with 10 bases sitting between them. The CDR3 consists of 14 residues. The germline V gene encodes CDR1 SGHAT and CDR2 FQNNGV. CDR3 nucleotides: TGTGCCAGCAGCTTTCTAGGAGGTAATCAGCCCCAGCATTTT. Translating it yields CASSFLGGNQPQHF.

This chain uses TRBV11-2 with TRBJ2-7; 7 bases are a match to TRBD1. The CDR3 totals 14 residues. Losses at the gene ends were 4 bases for V and 5 bases for J; bases not matched to a gene: 8. The germline CDR1 and CDR2 sequences are SGHAT and FQNNGV. Here the CDR3 DNA reads TGTGCCAGCAGCTCTGACAGGGACGACAACGAGCAGTACTTC. Translating gives CASSSDRDDNEQYF.

The gene calls are TRBV5-1 and TRBJ2-7; 8 bases are a match to TRBD2. This CDR3 comprises 16 residues. J was trimmed by 5 bases and V by 0 bases; bases with no gene match: 10. Germline V CDR1 and CDR2: SGHRS, YFSETQ. The CDR3 DNA reads TGCGCCAGCAGCTTGGGGTGGGCGGGAGGACTCGACGAGCAGTACTTC. As protein: CASSLGWAGGLDEQYF.

V usage is TRBV28 and J usage is TRBJ1-4, with D tentatively TRBD1 (5 bases). Trimming pared 6 bases from V and 5 bases from J, leaving 22 bases between. The CDR3 contains 17 residues. Germline CDR1 is MDHEN and CDR2 is SYDVKM. This CDR3 is CASRDRQGIVPNEKLFF. Here the CDR3 DNA reads TGTGCCAGCAGGGACCGGCAGGGAATAGTTCCCAATGAAAAACTGTTTTTT. Full variable domain (outside the CDR3, taken from reference TRBV28 and TRBJ1-4): DVKVTQSSRYLVKRTGEKVFLECVQDMDHENMFWYRQDPGLGLRLIYFSYDVKMKEKGDIPEGYSVSREKKERFSLILESASTNQTSMYLCASRDRQGIVPNEKLFFGSGTQLSVL.

The gene calls are TRBV29-1 and TRBJ2-5, with D hard to call. The V and J ends lost 7 bases and 5 bases respectively, with 14 bases between them. Germline assignment: CDR1 SQVTM and CDR2 ANQGSEA. The CDR3 sequence is 12 residues long. For the CDR3, the DNA is TGCAGCGGTCAACTCGGGTCGGAGACCCAGTACTTC. Translated, it gives CSGQLGSETQYF.

V and J are TRBV11-2 and TRBJ2-7; 9 positions agree with TRBD1. This CDR3 region has 16 residues. J was trimmed by 6 bases and V by 2 bases; bases with no gene match: 11. Germline V gives CDR1 SGHAT, CDR2 FQNNGV. In DNA form, the CDR3 reads TGTGCCAGCAGCTTAATCTCGGGACAGGGACCCCTCGAGCAGTACTTC. Translation: CASSLISGQGPLEQYF. Drawing the rest from reference TRBV11-2 and TRBJ2-7, the complete variable domain is EAGVAQSPRYKIIEKRQSVAFWCNPISGHATLYWYQQILGQGPKLLIQFQNNGVVDDSQLPKDRFSAERLKGVDSTLKIQPAKLEDSAVYLCASSLISGQGPLEQYFGPGTRLTVT.

The V and J genes are TRBV11-2 and TRBJ2-7; weak D call: TRBD1 (5 bases). Germline V CDR1 and CDR2: SGHAT, FQNNGV. This CDR3 contains 14 residues. Between the trimmed V and J ends, which lost 1 base and 1 base, there was a span of 8 bases. The CDR3 reads CASSLAYRSYEQYF. CDR3 in DNA: TGTGCCAGCAGCTTAGCTTACAGGTCCTACGAGCAGTACTTC.

The chain has TRBV5-6 and TRBJ2-3; TRBD1 might be the D (5 bases). Germline V lookup: CDR1 SGHDT, CDR2 YYEEEE. Trimming pared 2 bases from V and 3 bases from J, leaving 10 bases between. The CDR3 covers 14 residues. CDR3 in DNA: TGTGCCAGCAGCTTTTGGGGCTTAACAGATACGCAGTATTTT. It translates to CASSFWGLTDTQYF.

The rearrangement links TRBV6-6 to TRBJ2-7; possible D gene TRBD1, 5 bases. CDR1 is MNHNY and CDR2 is SVGAGI in the germline V gene (reference sequence). The CDR3 sequence is 13 residues long. The V and J ends lost 3 bases and 5 bases respectively, with 11 bases between them. CDR3 bases: TGTGCCAGCAGTTATGGGGCAGTAGACGAGCAGTACTTC. Translating it yields CASSYGAVDEQYF.

The chain uses TRBV19 and TRBJ2-4, with D tentatively TRBD1 (7 bases). The V end lost 1 base, the J end lost 6 bases, and 13 bases lay between the germline ends. The CDR3 has 15 residues. Germline-derived CDR1 and CDR2 are LNHDA and SQIVND (reference sequence). CDR3: CASSIGRDSSNIQYF. CDR3 sequence (DNA): TGTGCCAGTAGTATAGGGCGGGACAGTTCAAACATTCAGTACTTC.

The chain employs TRBV9 and TRBJ2-7, with 11 bases fitting TRBD2. The germline CDR1 and CDR2 sequences are SGDLS and YYNGEE. After removal of 5 bases from V and 4 bases from J, the junction contained 8 bases not matched to a gene. This CDR3 region has 15 residues. CDR3 sequence reads: CASRAGLADIYEQYF. In DNA, the CDR3 is TGTGCCAGCAGGGCGGGACTAGCGGACATTTACGAGCAGTACTTC.

The chain uses TRBV27 and TRBJ1-2, with a weak D call TRBD1 (6 bases). The V gene lost 3 bases and the J gene lost 7 bases, with 24 bases spanning the gap. The CDR3 consists of 17 residues. Germline V gene sequence: CDR1 MNHEY, CDR2 SMNVEV (reference sequence). CDR3 nucleotide sequence: TGTGCCAGCAGTTTCTCGTTTCGAGGGGGGCGCGGGACTGGCTACACCTTC. Amino acids: CASSFSFRGGRGTGYTF.

This clone is a singleton in its sample. The V and J genes are TRBV5-1 and TRBJ2-1; the match to TRBD2 covers 10 bases. The CDR3 has 16 residues. Unmatched junction bases numbered 3, after V lost 0 bases and J lost 3 bases. CDR1 is SGHRS, CDR2 YFSETQ, per germline. In nucleotides, the CDR3 is TGCGCCAGCAGCTTGGTGGTAGCGGGAGGCTACAATGAGCAGTTCTTC. Protein sequence: CASSLVVAGGYNEQFF.

The V gene is TRBV9, the J gene TRBJ2-1, with D tentatively TRBD2 (6 bases). The V gene's germline CDR1 is SGDLS and CDR2 YYNGEE. V dropped 3 bases and J dropped 14 bases, with 18 bases sitting between them. The CDR3 covers 13 residues. For the CDR3, the DNA is TGTGCCAGCAGCGAGGGACTCACCGGCGGAGAGTTCTTC. Translation gives CASSEGLTGGEFF.